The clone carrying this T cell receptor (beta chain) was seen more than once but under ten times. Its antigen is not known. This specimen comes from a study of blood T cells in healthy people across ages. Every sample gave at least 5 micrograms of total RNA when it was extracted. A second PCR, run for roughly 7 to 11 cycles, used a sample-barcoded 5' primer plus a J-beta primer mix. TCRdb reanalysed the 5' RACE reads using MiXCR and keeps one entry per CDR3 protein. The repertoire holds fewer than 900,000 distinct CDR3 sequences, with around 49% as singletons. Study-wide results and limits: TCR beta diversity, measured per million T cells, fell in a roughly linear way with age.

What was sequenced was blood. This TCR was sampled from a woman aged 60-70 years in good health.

CDR3 in DNA: TGTGCCAGCAGACAAACAGGGGACTTTGGTAATGAGCAGTTCTTC. This encodes CASRQTGDFGNEQFF. This sequence joins TRBV7-9 and TRBJ2-1, with a possible D match to TRBD1 (7 bases). The ends were cut back, 6 bases at V and 7 bases at J, with 19 bases in the middle. Germline V CDR1 and CDR2: SEHNR, FQNEAQ (reference sequence). The CDR3 sequence is 15 residues long. The variable domain in full, completed from reference TRBV7-9 and TRBJ2-1, reads DTGVSQNPRHKITKRGQNVTFRCDPISEHNRLYWYRQTLGQGPEFLTYFQNEAQLEKSRLLSDRFSAERPKGSFSTLEIQRTEQGDSAMYLCASRQTGDFGNEQFFGPGTRLTVL.